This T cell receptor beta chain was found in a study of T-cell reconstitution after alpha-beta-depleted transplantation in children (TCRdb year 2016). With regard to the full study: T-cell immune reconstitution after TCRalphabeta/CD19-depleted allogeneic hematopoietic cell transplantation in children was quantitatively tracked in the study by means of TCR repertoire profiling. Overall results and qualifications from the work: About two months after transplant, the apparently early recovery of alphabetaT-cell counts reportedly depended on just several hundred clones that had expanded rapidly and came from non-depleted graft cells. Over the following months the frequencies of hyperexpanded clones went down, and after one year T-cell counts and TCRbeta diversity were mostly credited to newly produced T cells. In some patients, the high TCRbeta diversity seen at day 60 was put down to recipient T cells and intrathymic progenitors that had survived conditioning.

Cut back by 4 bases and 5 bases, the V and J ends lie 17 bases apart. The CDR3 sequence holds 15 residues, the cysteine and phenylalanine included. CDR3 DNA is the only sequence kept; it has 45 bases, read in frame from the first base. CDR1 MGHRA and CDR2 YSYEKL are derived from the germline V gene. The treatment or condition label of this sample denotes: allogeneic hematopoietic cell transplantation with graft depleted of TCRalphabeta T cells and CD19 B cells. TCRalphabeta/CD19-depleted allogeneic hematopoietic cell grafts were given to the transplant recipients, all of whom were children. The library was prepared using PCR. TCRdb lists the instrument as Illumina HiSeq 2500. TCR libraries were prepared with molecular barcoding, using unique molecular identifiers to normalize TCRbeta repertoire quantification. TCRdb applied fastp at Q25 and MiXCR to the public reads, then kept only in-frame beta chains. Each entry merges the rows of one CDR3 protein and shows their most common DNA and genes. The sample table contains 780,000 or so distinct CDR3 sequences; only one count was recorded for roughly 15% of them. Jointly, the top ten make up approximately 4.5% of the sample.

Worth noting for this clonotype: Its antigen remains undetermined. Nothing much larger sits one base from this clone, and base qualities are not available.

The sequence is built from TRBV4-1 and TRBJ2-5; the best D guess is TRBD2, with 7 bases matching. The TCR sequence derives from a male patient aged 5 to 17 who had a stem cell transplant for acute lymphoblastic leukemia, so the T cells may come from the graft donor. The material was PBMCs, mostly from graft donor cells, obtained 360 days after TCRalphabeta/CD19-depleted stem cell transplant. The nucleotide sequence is TGCGCCAGCAGCCGCCCACAGGGAGCGGGGGAGACCCAGTACTTC. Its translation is CASSRPQGAGETQYF.